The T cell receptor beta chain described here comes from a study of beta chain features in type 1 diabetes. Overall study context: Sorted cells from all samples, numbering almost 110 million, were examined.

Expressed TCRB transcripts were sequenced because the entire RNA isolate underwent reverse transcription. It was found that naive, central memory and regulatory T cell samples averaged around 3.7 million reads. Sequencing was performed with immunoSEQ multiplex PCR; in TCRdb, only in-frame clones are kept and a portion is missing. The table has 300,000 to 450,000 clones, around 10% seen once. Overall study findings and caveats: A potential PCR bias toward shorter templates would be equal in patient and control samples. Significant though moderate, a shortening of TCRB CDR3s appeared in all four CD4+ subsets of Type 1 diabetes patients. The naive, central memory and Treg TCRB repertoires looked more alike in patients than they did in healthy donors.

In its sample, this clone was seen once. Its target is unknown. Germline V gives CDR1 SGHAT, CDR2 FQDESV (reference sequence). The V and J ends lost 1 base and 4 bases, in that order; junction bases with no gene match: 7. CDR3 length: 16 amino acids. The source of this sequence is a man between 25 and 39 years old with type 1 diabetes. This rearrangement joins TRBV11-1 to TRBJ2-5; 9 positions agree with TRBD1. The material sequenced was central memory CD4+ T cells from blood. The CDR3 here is CASSLGGQGQGETQYF. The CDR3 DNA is TGTGCCAGCAGCTTAGGAGGACAGGGGCAAGGAGAGACCCAGTACTTC.